This T cell receptor beta chain was identified in a study of blood T cell repertoires in COVID-19. As originally analysed: Quantification of nucleated cells was approximated via reference gene primer amplification. Method: immunoSEQ multiplex PCR; TCRdb's copy keeps in-frame clones and lacks some. The D gene and trimming were derived from the DNA, and the V and J assignments and clone size from that table. The sample records about 210,000 clones, 80% being singletons. The CDR3 covers 15 residues. Deletions cut 0 bases from V and 4 bases from J, with 12 bases between. CDR1 LGHNA and CDR2 YNFKEQ come from the germline V gene.

The V gene is TRBV4-2, the J gene TRBJ1-2; D may be TRBD1 (5 bases). This sequence was found in a woman in her seventies with acute or convalescent COVID-19. Sequenced input: peripheral blood. Written as DNA, the CDR3 is TGTGCCAGCAGCCAAGATCTAGGGGTTCTCTATGGCTACACCTTC. It translates to CASSQDLGVLYGYTF.